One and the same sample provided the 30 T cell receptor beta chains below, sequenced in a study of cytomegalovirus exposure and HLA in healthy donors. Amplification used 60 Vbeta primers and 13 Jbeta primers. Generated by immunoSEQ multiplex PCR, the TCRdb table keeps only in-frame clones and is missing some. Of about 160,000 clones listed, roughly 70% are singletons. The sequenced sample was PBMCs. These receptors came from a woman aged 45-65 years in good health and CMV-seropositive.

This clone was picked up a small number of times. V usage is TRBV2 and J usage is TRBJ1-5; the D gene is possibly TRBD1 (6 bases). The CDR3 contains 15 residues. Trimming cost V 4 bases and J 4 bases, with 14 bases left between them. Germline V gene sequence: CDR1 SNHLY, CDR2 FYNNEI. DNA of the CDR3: TGTGCCAGCAGTGGGGCCAGCAGGGGAAATCAGCCCCAGCATTTT. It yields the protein CASSGASRGNQPQHF.

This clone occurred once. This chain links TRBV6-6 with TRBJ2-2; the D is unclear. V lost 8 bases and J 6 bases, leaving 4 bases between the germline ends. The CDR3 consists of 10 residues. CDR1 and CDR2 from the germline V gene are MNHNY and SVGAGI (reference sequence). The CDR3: CASFSGELFF. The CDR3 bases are TGTGCCAGCTTCTCCGGGGAGCTGTTTTTT.

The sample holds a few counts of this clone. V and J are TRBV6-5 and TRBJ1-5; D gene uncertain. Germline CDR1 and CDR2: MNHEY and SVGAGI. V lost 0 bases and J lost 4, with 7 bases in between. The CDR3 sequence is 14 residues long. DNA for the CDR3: TGTGCCAGCAGTTACTCGTCGGGTAATCAGCCCCAGCATTTT. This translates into CASSYSSGNQPQHF.

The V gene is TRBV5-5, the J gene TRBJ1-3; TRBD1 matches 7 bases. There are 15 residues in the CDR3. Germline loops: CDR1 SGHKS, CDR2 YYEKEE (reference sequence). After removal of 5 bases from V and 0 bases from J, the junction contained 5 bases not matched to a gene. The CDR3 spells CASREGQRSGNTIYF. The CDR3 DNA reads TGTGCCAGCAGGGAGGGACAGCGCTCTGGAAACACCATATATTTT.

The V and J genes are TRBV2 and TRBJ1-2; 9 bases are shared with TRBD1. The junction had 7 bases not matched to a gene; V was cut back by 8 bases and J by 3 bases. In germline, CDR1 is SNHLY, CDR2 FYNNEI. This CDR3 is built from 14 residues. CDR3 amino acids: CASVRDRDDYGYTF. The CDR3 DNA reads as TGTGCCAGCGTCCGGGACAGGGATGACTATGGCTACACCTTC.

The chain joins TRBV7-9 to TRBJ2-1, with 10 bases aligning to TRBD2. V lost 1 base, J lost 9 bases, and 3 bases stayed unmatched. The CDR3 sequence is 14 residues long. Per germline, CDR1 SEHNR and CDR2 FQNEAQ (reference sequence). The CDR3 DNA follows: TGTGCCAGCAGCTTAGTAGCGGGGGGCACTGAGCAGTTCTTC. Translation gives CASSLVAGGTEQFF. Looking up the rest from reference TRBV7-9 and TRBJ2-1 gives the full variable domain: DTGVSQNPRHKITKRGQNVTFRCDPISEHNRLYWYRQTLGQGPEFLTYFQNEAQLEKSRLLSDRFSAERPKGSFSTLEIQRTEQGDSAMYLCASSLVAGGTEQFFGPGTRLTVL.

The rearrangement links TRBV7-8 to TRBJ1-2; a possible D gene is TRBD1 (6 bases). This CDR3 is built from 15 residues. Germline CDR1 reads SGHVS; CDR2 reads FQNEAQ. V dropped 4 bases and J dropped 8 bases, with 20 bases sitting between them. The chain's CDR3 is CASSSYRTDGKGYTF. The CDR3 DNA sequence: TGTGCCAGCAGCTCATATCGGACAGATGGAAAGGGCTACACCTTC.

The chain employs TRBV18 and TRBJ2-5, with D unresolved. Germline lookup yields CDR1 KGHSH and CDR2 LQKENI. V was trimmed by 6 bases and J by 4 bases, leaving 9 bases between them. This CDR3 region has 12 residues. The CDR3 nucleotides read TGTGCCAGCTCGTCAGTTGGAGAGACCCAGTACTTC. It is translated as CASSSVGETQYF.

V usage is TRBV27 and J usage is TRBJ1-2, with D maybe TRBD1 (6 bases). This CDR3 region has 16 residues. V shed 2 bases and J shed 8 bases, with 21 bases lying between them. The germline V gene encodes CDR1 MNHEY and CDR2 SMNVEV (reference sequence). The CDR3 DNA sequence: TGTGCCAGCAGTTTACTGGGGGCGCGACCTTCTGGGGGCTACACCTTC. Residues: CASSLLGARPSGGYTF.

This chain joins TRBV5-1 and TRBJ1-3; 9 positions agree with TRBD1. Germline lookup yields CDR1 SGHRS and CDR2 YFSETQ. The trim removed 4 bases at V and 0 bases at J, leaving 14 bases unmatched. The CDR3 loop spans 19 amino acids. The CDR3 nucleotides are TGCGCCAGCAGCCTAACTGACAGGGGGGGACGTCTCTCTGGAAACACCATATATTTT. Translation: CASSLTDRGGRLSGNTIYF.

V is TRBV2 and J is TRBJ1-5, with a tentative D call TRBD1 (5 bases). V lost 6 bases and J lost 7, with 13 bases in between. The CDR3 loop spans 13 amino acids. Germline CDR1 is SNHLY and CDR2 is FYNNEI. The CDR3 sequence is CASRTTDGQPQHF. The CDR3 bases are TGTGCCAGCAGAACGACAGACGGACAGCCCCAGCATTTT.

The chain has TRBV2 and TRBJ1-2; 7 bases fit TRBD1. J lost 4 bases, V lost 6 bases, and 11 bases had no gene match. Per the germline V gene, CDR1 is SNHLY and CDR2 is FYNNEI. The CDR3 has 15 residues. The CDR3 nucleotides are TGTGCCAGCAGGGGAACAGGGGCGGGTGGCTATGGCTACACCTTC. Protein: CASRGTGAGGYGYTF.

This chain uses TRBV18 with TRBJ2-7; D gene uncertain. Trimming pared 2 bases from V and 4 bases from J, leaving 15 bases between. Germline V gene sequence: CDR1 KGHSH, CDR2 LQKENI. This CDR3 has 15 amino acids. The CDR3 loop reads CASSPMLGSKYEQYF. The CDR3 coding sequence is TGTGCCAGCTCACCAATGCTGGGCAGTAAGTACGAGCAGTACTTC.

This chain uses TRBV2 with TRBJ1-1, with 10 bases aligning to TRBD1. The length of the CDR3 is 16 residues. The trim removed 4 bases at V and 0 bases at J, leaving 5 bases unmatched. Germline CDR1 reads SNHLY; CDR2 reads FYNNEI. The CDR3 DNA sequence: TGTGCCAGCAGTGGGGGACAGGGGATTTTGAACACTGAAGCTTTCTTT. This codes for CASSGGQGILNTEAFF.

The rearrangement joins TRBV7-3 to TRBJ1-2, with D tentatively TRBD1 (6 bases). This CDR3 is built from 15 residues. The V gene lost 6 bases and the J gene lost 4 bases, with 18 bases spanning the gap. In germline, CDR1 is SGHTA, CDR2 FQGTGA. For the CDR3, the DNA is TGTGCCAGCAGACCCGGAACGACAGGAACCTATGGCTACACCTTC. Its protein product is CASRPGTTGTYGYTF.

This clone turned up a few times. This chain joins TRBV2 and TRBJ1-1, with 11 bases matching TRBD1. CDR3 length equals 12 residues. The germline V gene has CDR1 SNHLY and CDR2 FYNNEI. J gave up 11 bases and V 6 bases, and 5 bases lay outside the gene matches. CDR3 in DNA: TGTGCCAGCAGGGGACAGGGGGGGGGTGCTTTCTTT. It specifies CASRGQGGGAFF.

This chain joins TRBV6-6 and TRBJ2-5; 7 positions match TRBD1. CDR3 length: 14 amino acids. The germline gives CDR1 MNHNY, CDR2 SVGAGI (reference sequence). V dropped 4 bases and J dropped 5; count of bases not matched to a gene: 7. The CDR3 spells CASSFPEGQETQYF. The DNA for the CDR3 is TGTGCCAGCAGTTTCCCCGAGGGACAGGAGACCCAGTACTTC.

CDR3 sequence: CASSPGGTTSYEQYF. CDR3 in DNA: TGTGCCAGCAGCCCAGGGGGCACCACTTCCTACGAGCAGTACTTC. The chain links TRBV28 to TRBJ2-7; 8 bases fit TRBD1. CDR3 size: 15 residues. The V and J ends lost 6 bases and 1 base, in that order; junction bases with no gene match: 8. CDR1 and CDR2 (germline): MDHEN, SYDVKM.

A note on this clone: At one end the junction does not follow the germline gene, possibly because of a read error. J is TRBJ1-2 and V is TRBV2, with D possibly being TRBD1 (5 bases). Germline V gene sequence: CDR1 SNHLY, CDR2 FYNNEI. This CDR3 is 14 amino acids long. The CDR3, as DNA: TGTGCCAGCAGTGCCCAGGGAACGAAATATGGCTACCCCTTC. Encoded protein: CASSAQGTKYGYPF.

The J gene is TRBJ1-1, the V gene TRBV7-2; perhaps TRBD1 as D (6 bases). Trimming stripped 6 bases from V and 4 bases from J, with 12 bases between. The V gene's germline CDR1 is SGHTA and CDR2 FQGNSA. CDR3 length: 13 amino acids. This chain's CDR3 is CASRGGKVTEAFF. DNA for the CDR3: TGTGCCAGCAGAGGGGGAAAGGTCACTGAAGCTTTCTTT.

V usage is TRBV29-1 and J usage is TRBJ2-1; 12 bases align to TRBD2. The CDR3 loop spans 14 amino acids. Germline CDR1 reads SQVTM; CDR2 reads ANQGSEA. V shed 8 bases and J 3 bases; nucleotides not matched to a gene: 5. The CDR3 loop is CSSETSGGYNEQFF. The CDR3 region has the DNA TGCAGCTCCGAGACTAGCGGGGGCTACAATGAGCAGTTCTTC.

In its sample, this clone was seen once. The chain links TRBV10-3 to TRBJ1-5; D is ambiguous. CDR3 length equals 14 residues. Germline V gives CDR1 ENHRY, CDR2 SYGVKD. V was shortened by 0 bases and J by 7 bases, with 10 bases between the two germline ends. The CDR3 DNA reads TGTGCCATCAGTGAGTCTGGGCAACGACAGCCCCAGCATTTT. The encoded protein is CAISESGQRQPQHF.

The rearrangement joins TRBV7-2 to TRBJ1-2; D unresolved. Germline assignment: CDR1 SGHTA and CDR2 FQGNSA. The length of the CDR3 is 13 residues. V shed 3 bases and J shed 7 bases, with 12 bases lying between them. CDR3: CASSFEVYGGYTF. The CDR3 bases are TGTGCCAGCAGCTTTGAGGTTTATGGTGGCTACACCTTC.

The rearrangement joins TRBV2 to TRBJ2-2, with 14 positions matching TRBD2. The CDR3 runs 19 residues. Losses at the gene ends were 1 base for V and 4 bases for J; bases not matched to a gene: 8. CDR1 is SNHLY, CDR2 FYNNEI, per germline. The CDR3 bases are TGTGCCAGCAGTGAAGGGGGACTAGCGGGGGACTTAATCACCGGGGAGCTGTTTTTT. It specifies CASSEGGLAGDLITGELFF.

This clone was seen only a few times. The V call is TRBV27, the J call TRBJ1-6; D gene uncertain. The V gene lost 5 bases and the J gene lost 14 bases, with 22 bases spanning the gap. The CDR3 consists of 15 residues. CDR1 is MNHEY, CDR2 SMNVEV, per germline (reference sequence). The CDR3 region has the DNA TGTGCCAGCAGTCCGGACTTCTCGCCACTACTTGCCCTCCACTTT. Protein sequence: CASSPDFSPLLALHF.

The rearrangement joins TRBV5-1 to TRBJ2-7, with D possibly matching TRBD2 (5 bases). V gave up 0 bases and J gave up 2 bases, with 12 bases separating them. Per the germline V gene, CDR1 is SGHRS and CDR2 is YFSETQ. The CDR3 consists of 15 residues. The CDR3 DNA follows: TGCGCCAGCAGCTTGGCCGAAGAGGGCCCCTACGAGCAGTACTTC. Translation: CASSLAEEGPYEQYF.

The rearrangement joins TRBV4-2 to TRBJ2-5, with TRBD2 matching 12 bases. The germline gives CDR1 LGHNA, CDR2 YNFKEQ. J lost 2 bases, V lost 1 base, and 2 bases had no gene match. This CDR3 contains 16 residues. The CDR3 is CASSQALAGGQETQYF. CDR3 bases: TGTGCCAGCAGCCAAGCGCTAGCGGGGGGGCAAGAGACCCAGTACTTC.

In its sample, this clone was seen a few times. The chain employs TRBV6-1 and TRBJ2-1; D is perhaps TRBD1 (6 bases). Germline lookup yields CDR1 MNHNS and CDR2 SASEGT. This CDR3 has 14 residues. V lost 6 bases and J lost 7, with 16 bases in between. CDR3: CASRSQGVRNEQFF. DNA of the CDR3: TGTGCCAGCAGGTCACAGGGAGTAAGGAATGAGCAGTTCTTC.

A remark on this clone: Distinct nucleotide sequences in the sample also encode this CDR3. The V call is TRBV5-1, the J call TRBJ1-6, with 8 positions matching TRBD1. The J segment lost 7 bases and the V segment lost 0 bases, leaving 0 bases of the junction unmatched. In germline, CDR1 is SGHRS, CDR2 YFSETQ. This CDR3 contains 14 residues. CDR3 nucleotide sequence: TGCGCCAGCAGCTTGGGACAGGGGAATTCACCCCTCCACTTT. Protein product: CASSLGQGNSPLHF.

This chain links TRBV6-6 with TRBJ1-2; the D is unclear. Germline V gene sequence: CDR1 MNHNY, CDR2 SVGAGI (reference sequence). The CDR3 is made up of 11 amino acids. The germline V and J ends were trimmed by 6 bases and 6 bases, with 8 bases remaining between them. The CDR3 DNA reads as TGTGCCAGCAGAGGCGGGGATGGCTACACCTTC. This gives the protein CASRGGDGYTF.